This T cell receptor (beta chain) originates from a study of blood T cell repertoires in COVID-19. Study-level background: T cells, B-cell-depleted T cells, or PBMCs supplied cDNA or gDNA.

The CDR3 sequence is 13 residues long. Germline CDR1 MNHEY, CDR2 SVGEGT. The V and J ends lost 7 bases and 5 bases, in that order; junction bases with no gene match: 8. As handled by the study authors: Amplified reference gene primers provided the basis for estimating nucleated cell counts. The assay was immunoSEQ multiplex PCR, and TCRdb's table has in-frame clones only and misses some. V, J and clone size are those of that table, while D and trimming were read from the DNA. The sample has approximately 160,000 clones, 70% to 90% seen once. The receptor was derived from a human donor in a cohort sampled during active COVID-19. The chain uses TRBV6-2 or TRBV6-3 and TRBJ2-7; TRBD2 matches at 7 bases. Sequencing used peripheral blood. The CDR3 DNA reads as TGTGCCAGCACCCCCAACGGGAGGCACGAGCAGTACTTC. Protein: CASTPNGRHEQYF.